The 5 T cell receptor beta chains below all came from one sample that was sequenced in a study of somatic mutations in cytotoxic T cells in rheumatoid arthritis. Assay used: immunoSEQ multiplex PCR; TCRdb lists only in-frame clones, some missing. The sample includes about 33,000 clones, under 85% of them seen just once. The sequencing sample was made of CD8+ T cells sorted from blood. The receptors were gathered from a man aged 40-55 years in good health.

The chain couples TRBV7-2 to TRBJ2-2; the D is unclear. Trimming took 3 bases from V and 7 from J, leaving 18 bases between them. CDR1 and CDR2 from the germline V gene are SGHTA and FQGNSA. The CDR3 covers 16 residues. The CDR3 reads CASSFPFGPRSGELFF. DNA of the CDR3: TGTGCCAGCAGCTTCCCTTTTGGACCTCGCAGCGGGGAGCTGTTTTTT.

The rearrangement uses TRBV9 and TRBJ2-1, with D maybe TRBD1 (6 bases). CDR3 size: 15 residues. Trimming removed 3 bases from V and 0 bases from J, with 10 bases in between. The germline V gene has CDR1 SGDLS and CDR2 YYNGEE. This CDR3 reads CASSEGQSSYNEQFF. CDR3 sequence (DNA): TGTGCCAGCAGCGAGGGACAAAGCTCCTACAATGAGCAGTTCTTC.

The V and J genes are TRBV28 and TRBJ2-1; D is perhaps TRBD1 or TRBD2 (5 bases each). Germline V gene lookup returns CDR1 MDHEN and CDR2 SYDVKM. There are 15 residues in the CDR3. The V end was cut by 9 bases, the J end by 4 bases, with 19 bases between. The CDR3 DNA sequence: TGTGCCAGTAATGGGGGACCTAAGCTATACAATGAGCAGTTCTTC. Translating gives CASNGGPKLYNEQFF.

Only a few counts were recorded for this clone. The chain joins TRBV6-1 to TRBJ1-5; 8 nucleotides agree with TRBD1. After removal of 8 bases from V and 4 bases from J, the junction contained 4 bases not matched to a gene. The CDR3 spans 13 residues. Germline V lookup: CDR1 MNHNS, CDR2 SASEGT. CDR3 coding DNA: TGTGCCAGCGCGACAGGGGAGAATCAGCCCCAGCATTTT. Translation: CASATGENQPQHF.

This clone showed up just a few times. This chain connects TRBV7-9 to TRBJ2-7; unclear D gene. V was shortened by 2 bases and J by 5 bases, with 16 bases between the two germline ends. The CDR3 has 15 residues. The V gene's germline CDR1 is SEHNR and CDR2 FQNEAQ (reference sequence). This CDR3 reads CASSLYTLGVHEQYF. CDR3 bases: TGTGCCAGCAGCTTATACACCCTTGGGGTCCACGAGCAGTACTTC.